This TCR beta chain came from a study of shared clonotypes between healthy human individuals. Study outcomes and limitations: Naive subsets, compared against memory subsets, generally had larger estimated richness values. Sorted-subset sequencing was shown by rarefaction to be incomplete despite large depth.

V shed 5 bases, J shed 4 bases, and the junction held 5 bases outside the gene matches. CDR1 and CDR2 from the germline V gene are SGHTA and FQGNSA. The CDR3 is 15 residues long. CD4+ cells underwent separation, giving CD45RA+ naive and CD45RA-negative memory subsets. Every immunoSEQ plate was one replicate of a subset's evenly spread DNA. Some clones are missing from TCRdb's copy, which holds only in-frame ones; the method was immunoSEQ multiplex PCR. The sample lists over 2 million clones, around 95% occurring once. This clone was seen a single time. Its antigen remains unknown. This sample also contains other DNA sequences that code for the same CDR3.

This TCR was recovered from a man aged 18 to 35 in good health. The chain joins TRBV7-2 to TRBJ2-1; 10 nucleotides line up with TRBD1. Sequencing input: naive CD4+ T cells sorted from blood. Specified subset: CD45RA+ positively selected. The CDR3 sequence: CASSRDRGQYNEQFF. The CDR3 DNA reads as TGTGCCAGCAGCCGCGACAGGGGGCAATACAATGAGCAGTTCTTC.